The entry that follows covers one TCR beta chain sequence. As yet, its antigen is unknown. A read error may account for a junction end that differs from germline. This record belongs to a study of prognosis after radiotherapy for stage I lung cancer. Background on the study: The radiotherapy was SBRT split into 3 to 5 fractions, giving a biologically effective dose of at least 100 Gy. Broader study findings: Among expanded TCR clones, tumor specificity was not determined.

Germline CDR1 reads MDHEN; CDR2 reads SYDVKM. This CDR3 region has 13 residues. From genomic DNA, two-round multiplex PCR was used to amplify TCR beta CDR3. The authors ran first-round PCR with primers specific to each TRBV and TRBJ gene. TCRdb used MiXCR to reprocess the multiplex PCR reads, holding one entry per CDR3 protein. The sample has fewer than 20,000 distinct CDR3 sequences; about 40% are singletons. This specimen was PBMCs, taken before or after stereotactic body radiation therapy (not recorded which). J is TRBJ1-2 and V is TRBV28; D call uncertain. The TCR was taken from a donor aged 50 or older with non-small cell lung cancer. The CDR3 here is CASRLGVDYVYTF. The CDR3 DNA reads as TGTGCCAGCAGGCTCGGGGTGGACTATGTCTACACCTTC.